One sample yielded the 9 T cell receptor beta chains listed below, sequenced in a study of early T cells in non-severe SARS-CoV-2 infection. TCRdb recomputed calls from the 5' RACE reads with MiXCR, one row per CDR3 protein. The sample holds tens of thousands of distinct CDR3 sequences, 10% seen once. Sample: whole blood. These receptors came from an adult who was a healthcare worker with PCR-confirmed SARS-CoV-2 infection or an uninfected control (not recorded which).

The chain uses TRBV11-1 and TRBJ2-1; 10 bases line up with TRBD2. The length of the CDR3 is 15 residues. Germline CDR1 and CDR2: SGHAT and FQDESV (reference sequence). V shed 3 bases and J 6 bases; nucleotides not matched to a gene: 5. This CDR3 reads CASSFQLAGGNEQFF. For the CDR3, the DNA is TGTGCCAGCAGCTTTCAATTAGCGGGGGGCAATGAGCAGTTCTTC.

This clonotype was counted ten times or more. The chain couples TRBV25-1 to TRBJ2-4, with 7 bases lining up with TRBD1. J was trimmed by 8 bases and V by 3 bases; bases with no gene match: 7. The CDR3 runs 14 residues. Looked up from germline, CDR1 is MGHDK and CDR2 is SYGVNS. The DNA of the CDR3 is TGTGCCAGCAGTGAGGGGACAGACGACGACATTCAGTACTTC. Protein product: CASSEGTDDDIQYF.

This clonotype has a count of ten or more. The chain links TRBV9 to TRBJ1-3; 9 nucleotides agree with TRBD1. The CDR3 length is 15 residues. CDR1 is SGDLS and CDR2 is YYNGEE in the germline V gene. The ends lost 5 bases at V and 8 bases at J; junction bases unmatched: 11. CDR3 region: CASSGQGRRRDTIYF. For the CDR3, the DNA is TGTGCCAGCAGTGGACAGGGGCGACGTCGGGACACCATATATTTT.

This clonotype was detected only a few times. The V gene is TRBV5-1, the J gene TRBJ2-5; the D gene is possibly TRBD1 (6 bases). CDR1 and CDR2 (germline): SGHRS, YFSETQ. CDR3 size: 13 residues. Trimming cost V 4 bases and J 2 bases, with 9 bases left between them. CDR3 region: CASSPGQQETQYF. CDR3 DNA sequence: TGCGCCAGCAGCCCGGGACAACAAGAGACCCAGTACTTC.

This clonotype has just one count. A clone one base away is much larger, so this may be a read error. The chain combines TRBV7-8 with TRBJ2-7; D is undetermined. Between the trimmed V and J ends, which lost 7 bases and 3 bases, there was a span of 16 bases. CDR1 is SGHVS, CDR2 FQNEAQ, per germline. This CDR3 has 14 residues. DNA for the CDR3: TGTGCCAGCATCGTAAGGGCCCCATACTACGAGCAGTACTTC. Translating it yields CASIVRAPYYEQYF.

This clonotype was seen many times. V and J are TRBV6-6 and TRBJ2-2; D is uncertain. V lost 4 bases to trimming and J lost 7 bases, with 7 bases between them. The CDR3 is 12 residues long. Germline assignment: CDR1 MNHNY and CDR2 SVGAGI (reference sequence). The CDR3 nucleotides read TGTGCCAGCAGTTTTCGGCACGGGGAGCTGTTTTTT. Its protein is CASSFRHGELFF.

This clonotype was seen ten or more times. The CDR3 loop is CASKRSVVEQYF. The CDR3 nucleotides read TGCGCCAGCAAACGGTCCGTCGTTGAGCAGTACTTC. V gene TRBV10-2 combines with J gene TRBJ2-7; D call uncertain. The CDR3 runs 12 residues. V lost 7 bases, J lost 7 bases, and 14 bases lay in between. Germline lookup yields CDR1 WSHSY and CDR2 SAAADI.

This clonotype was counted at least ten times. V is TRBV29-1 and J is TRBJ2-3; a possible D gene is TRBD2 (6 bases). The ends were cut back, 2 bases at V and 0 bases at J, with 12 bases in the middle. Germline lookup yields CDR1 SQVTM and CDR2 ANQGSEA. The CDR3 spans 15 residues. For the CDR3, the DNA is TGCAGCGTTGAATGGGCCGGGACTAGCACAGATACGCAGTATTTT. This sequence encodes CSVEWAGTSTDTQYF.

This clonotype was seen just once. This may come from a read error, since a much larger clone is one base off. The chain has TRBV11-3 and TRBJ1-6; D unresolved. V was clipped by 7 bases and J by 9 bases, with 16 bases between them. Germline V gene data show CDR1 as SGHNT and CDR2 as YENEEA. CDR3 length equals 14 residues. The CDR3 coding sequence is TGTGCCAGCATTCTGAGGGCCCGTATTTCACCCCTCCACTTT. It translates to CASILRARISPLHF.